This section outlines one T cell receptor beta chain sequence together with its context. Antigen unknown. The data are from a study of memory CD4+ T cells and cytomegalovirus serostatus. Regarding the study as a whole: Of 150 to 200 reported CMV TCRbeta sequences, about 67 were found in memory CD4+ repertoires.

Assay: immunoSEQ multiplex PCR; the TCRdb copy retains only in-frame clones and omits some. This table has tens of thousands of clones, around 77% appearing once. Single viable CD3+CD4+CD8-CD45RO+ cells were sorted as the memory CD4+ T cells. The CDR3 length is 20 residues. Per germline, CDR1 LNHDA and CDR2 SQIVND (reference sequence). The junction had 11 bases not matched to a gene; V was cut back by 1 base and J by 0 bases. This chain uses TRBV19 with TRBJ2-6; TRBD1 matches at 8 bases. This TCR was recovered from an adult in good health and CMV-seronegative. Sequences were obtained from memory CD4+ T cells from blood. The CDR3 bases are TGTGCCAGTAGTATAGGCCCTCCGGGACAGGTTATCTCTGGGGCCAACGTCCTGACTTTC. As protein: CASSIGPPGQVISGANVLTF.